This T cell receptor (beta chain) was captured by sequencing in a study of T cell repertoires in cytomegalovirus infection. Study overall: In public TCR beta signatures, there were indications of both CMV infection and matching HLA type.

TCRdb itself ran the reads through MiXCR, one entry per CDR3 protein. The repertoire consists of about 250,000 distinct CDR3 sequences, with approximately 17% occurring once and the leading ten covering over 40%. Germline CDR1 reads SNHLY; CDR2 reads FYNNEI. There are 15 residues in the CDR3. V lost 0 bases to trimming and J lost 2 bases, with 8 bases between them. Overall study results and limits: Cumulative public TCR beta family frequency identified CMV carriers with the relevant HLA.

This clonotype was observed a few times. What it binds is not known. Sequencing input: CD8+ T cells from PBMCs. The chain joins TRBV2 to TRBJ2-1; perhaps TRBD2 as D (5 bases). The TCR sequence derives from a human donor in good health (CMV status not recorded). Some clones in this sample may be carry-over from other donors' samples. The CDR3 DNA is TGTGCCAGCAGTGAAGCCGGGGTCGCCTACAATGAGCAGTTCTTC. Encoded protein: CASSEAGVAYNEQFF.